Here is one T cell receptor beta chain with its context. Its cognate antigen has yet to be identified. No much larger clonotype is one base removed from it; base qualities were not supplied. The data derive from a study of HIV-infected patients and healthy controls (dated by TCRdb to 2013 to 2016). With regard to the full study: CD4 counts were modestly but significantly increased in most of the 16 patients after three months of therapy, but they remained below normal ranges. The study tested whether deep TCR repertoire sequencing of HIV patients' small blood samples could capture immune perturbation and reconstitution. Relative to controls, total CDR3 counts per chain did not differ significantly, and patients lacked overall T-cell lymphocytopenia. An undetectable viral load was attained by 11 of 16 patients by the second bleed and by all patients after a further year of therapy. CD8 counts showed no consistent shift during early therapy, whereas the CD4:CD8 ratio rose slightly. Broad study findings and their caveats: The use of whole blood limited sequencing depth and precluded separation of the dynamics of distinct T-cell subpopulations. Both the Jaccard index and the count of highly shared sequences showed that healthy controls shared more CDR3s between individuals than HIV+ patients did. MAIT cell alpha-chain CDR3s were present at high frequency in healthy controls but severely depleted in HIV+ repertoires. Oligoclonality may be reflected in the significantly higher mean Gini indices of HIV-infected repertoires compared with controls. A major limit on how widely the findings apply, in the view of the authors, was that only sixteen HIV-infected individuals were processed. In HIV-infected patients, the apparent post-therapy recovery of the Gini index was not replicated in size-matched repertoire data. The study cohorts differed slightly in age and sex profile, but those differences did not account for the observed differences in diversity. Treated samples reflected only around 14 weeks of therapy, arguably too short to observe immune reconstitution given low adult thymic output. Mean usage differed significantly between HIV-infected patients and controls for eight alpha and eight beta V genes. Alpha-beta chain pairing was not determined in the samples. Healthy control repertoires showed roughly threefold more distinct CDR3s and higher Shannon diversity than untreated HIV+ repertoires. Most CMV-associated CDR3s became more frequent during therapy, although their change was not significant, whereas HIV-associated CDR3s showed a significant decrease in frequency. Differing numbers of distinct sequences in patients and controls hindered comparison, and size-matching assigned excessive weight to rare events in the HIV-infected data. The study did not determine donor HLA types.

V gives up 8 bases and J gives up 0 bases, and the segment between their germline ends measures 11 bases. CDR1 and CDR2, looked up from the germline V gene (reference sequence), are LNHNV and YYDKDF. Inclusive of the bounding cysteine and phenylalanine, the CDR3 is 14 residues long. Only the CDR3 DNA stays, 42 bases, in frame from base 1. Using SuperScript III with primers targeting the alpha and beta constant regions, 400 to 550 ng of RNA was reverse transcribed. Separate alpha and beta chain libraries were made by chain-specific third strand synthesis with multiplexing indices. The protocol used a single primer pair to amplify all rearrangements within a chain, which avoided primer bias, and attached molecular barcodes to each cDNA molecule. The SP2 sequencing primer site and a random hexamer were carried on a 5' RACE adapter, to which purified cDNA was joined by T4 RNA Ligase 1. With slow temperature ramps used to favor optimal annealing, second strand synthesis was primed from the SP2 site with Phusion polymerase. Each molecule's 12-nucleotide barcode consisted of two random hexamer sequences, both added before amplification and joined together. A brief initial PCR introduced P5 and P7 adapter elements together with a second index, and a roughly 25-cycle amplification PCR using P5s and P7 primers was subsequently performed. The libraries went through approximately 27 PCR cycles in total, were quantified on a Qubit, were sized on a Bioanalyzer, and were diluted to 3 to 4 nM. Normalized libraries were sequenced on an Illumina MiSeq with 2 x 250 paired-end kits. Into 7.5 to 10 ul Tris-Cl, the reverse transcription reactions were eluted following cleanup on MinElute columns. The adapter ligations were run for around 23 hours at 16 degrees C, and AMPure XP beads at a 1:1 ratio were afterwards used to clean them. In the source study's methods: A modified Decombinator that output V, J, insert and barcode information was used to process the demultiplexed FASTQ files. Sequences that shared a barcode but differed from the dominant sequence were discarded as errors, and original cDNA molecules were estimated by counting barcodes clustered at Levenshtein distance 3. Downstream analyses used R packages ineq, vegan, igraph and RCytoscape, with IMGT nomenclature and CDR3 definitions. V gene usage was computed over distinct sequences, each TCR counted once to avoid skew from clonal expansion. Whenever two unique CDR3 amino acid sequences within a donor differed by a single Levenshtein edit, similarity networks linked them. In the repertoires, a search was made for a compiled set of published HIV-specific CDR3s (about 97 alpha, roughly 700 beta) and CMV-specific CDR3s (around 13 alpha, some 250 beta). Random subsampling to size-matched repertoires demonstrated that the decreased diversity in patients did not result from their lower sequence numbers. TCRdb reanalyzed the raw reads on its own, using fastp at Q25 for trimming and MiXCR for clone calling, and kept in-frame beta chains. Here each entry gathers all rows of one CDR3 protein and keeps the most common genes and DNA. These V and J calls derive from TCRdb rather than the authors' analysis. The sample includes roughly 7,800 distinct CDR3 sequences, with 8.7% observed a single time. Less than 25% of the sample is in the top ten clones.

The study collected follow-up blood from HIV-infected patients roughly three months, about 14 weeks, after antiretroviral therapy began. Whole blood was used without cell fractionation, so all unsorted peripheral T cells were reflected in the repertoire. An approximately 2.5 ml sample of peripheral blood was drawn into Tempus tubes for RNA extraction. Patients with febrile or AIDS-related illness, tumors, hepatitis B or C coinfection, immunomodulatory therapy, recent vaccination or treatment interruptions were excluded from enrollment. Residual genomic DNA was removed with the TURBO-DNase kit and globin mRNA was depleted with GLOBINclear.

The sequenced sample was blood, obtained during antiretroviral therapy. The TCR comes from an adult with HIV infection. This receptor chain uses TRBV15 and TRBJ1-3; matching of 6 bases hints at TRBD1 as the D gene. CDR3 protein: CATRLDSSGNTIYF. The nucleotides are TGTGCCACCCGTCTGGACAGCTCTGGAAACACCATATATTTT.